The rows below give T cell receptor beta chains drawn from one sample of a study of glioma-infiltrating T cells after dendritic cell vaccination. TCRdb keeps only in-frame clones here, not all; method: immunoSEQ multiplex PCR. The data show about 100,000 clones, with approximately 81% seen just once and almost 6% held by the top ten. Here the sequenced sample was blood, taken before dendritic cell vaccination. The receptors stem from a human donor with glioblastoma. CDR3s include the opening cysteine and the closing phenylalanine or tryptophan. Each record gives: V gene, clone size, D gene, J gene, CDR3 DNA, CDR3 protein. The D gene is left open where the match is weak. Clone size is not always given. Where it is, it says once, few, many or a class for expanded clones.

TRBV29-1	NA	NA	TRBJ2-1	TGCAGCGTTATTATTGTCCAGGCGAGCTCCTACAATGAGCAGTTCTTC	CSVIIVQASSYNEQFF
TRBV28	NA	TRBD2	TRBJ2-1	TGTGCCAGCAGATCTAGCGGGCAAAACAATGAGCAGTTCTTC	CASRSSGQNNEQFF
TRBV18	NA	NA	TRBJ2-3	TGTGCCAGCTCACAAAGGAGGAGTCTTAGCACAGATACGCAGTATTTT	CASSQRRSLSTDTQYF
TRBV11-3	few	TRBD1	TRBJ1-2	TGTGCCAGCAGCTTACCCGGACAGGGCGTGGACTATGGCTACACCTTC	CASSLPGQGVDYGYTF
TRBV6-1	NA	NA	TRBJ2-1	TGTGCCAGCAGACAGGGATCCGATGAGCAGTTCTTC	CASRQGSDEQFF
TRBV2	NA	NA	TRBJ1-1	TGTGCCAGCAGTGCCGCCGACAGGCCTAACACTGAAGCTTTCTTT	CASSAADRPNTEAFF
TRBV5-4	NA	NA	TRBJ1-1	TGTGCCAGCAGCTGGCCGGGACTTGACACTGAAGCTTTCTTT	CASSWPGLDTEAFF
TRBV9	NA	TRBD2	TRBJ2-2	TGTGCCAGCAGCCCCCAACCTAGCGGGAGTTTCTCTACCGGGGAGCTGTTTTTT	CASSPQPSGSFSTGELFF
TRBV7-3	NA	TRBD1	TRBJ1-2	TGTGCCAGCAGCCCCCAGGCCCAGGGGGCCAGTGGCTACACCTTC	CASSPQAQGASGYTF
TRBV6-1	NA	TRBD1	TRBJ2-7	TGTGCCAGCAGTGAGCCAGGGGGTTTGACGGACGAGCAGTACTTC	CASSEPGGLTDEQYF
TRBV5-5	few	TRBD1	TRBJ2-1	TGTGCCAGCGTACAGGGGGCGATTTACAATGAGCAGTTCTTC	CASVQGAIYNEQFF
TRBV19	NA	TRBD1	TRBJ1-5	TGTGCCAGTAGTCCGGGACAGCGTCTTCAGCCCCAGCATTTT	CASSPGQRLQPQHF
TRBV6-4	NA	TRBD1	TRBJ2-7	TGTGCCAGCAGTGCTAGTATAGGGACGGGACAGGGATGGTGGGAGCAGTACTTC	CASSASIGTGQGWWEQYF
TRBV6-6	NA	TRBD1	TRBJ1-2	TGTGCCAGCAGTTACGTTGGACAGGGGTTCTATGGCTACACCTTC	CASSYVGQGFYGYTF
TRBV7-9	NA	NA	TRBJ1-6	TGTGCCAGCAGCGCGGACAGTAATAATTCACCCCTCCACTTT	CASSADSNNSPLHF
TRBV7-9	NA	NA	TRBJ2-7	TGTGCCAGCAGCACAGGAGAGGGGGACTACGAGCAGTACTTC	CASSTGEGDYEQYF
TRBV25-1	NA	TRBD1	TRBJ1-1	TGTGCCAGCAGTGAACAGGGGGGTTGGGGCACTGAAGCTTTCTTT	CASSEQGGWGTEAFF
TRBV27	NA	TRBD1	TRBJ1-1	TGTGCCAGCAGTTTCAACAGGGGGCGCGTGGCTTTCTTT	CASSFNRGRVAFF
TRBV7-9	few	NA	TRBJ1-2	TGTGCCAGCAGCCGACAGGAGAACTATGGCTACACCTTC	CASSRQENYGYTF
TRBV11-3	NA	TRBD2	TRBJ2-1	TGTGCCAGCAGCCCCACCTGGACTAGCGGGAGCTCCTACAATGAGCAGTTCTTC	CASSPTWTSGSSYNEQFF
TRBV6-5	NA	TRBD2	TRBJ2-5	TGTGCCAGCAGGGGCCTAGCGGAGAACCAAGAGACCCAGTACTTC	CASRGLAENQETQYF
TRBV11-1	few	TRBD2	TRBJ2-4	TGTGCCAGCAGCTCCGGACTAGCGGGGGGACAAGCCAAAAACATTCAGTACTTC	CASSSGLAGGQAKNIQYF
TRBV2	few	TRBD2	TRBJ2-1	TGTGCCAGCAAAAGACTAGCGACCTTGTCCAATGAGCAGTTCTTC	CASKRLATLSNEQFF
TRBV10-1	NA	NA	TRBJ2-3	TGCGCCAGCTCCGCCGGGGGAGATACGCAGTATTTT	CASSAGGDTQYF
TRBV2	NA	NA	TRBJ2-7	TGTGCCAGCAGTCGAACCAGGGGAGCATACTACGAGCAGTACTTC	CASSRTRGAYYEQYF
TRBV5-1	NA	NA	TRBJ1-1	TGCGCCAGCAGCTTGGTCGGAGAGGTGAACACTGAAGCTTTCTTT	CASSLVGEVNTEAFF
TRBV11-2	NA	TRBD2	TRBJ2-7	TGTGCCAGCAGCTCACTAGCGAGAAGACACTACGAGCAGTACTTC	CASSSLARRHYEQYF
TRBV6-5	NA	NA	TRBJ1-2	TGTGCCAGCAGTCCCACAGTGAACTATGGCTACACCTTC	CASSPTVNYGYTF
TRBV27	NA	NA	TRBJ2-1	TGTGCCAGCAGTCTCCGGGGGAGCTCCTACAATGAGCAGTTCTTC	CASSLRGSSYNEQFF
TRBV6-6	few	NA	TRBJ2-5	TGTGCCAGCAGTTACCCTCAAGAGACCCAGTACTTC	CASSYPQETQYF
TRBV5-1	NA	NA	TRBJ2-3	TGCGCCAGCAGCTTGGGGCAGGGGATATCAGATACGCAGTATTTT	CASSLGQGISDTQYF
TRBV18	NA	NA	TRBJ1-5	TGTGCCAGCTCACCATCAGGGCGCAATCAGCCCCAGCATTTT	CASSPSGRNQPQHF
TRBV14	few	TRBD1	TRBJ2-3	TGTGCCAGCAGCCCCCTGACAGGGACAGATACGCAGTATTTT	CASSPLTGTDTQYF
TRBV5-1	NA	NA	TRBJ2-1	TGCGCCAGCAGCCCGAGGTCGGGGACTAATGAGCAGTTCTTC	CASSPRSGTNEQFF
TRBV5-1	NA	NA	TRBJ2-2	TGCGCCAGCAGCTTGACGAGCCTCGCGAACACCGGGGAGCTGTTTTTT	CASSLTSLANTGELFF
TRBV4-1	NA	TRBD2	TRBJ2-7	TGCGCCAGCAGCCAACGACAGTCAGCGGGAGTACTGTCCTACGAGCAGTACTTC	CASSQRQSAGVLSYEQYF
TRBV7-2	NA	NA	TRBJ2-3	TGTGCCAGCAGCCCCCGCCGGGAGACAGATACGCAGTATTTT	CASSPRRETDTQYF
TRBV11-3	few	TRBD1	TRBJ2-7	TGTGCCAGCAGTATTTGCCCGGGACAGGGGAGTTTGGTGGGCACGTACGAGCAGTACTTC	CASSICPGQGSLVGTYEQYF
TRBV4-2	NA	TRBD2	TRBJ2-3	TGTGCCAGCAGCTCCGTCCCGGGACTAGCGGGGGGGGGTCAGGATACGCAGTATTTT	CASSSVPGLAGGGQDTQYF
TRBV28	NA	NA	TRBJ2-7	TGTGCCAGCGCCGAACCGGGAAGGGGGTACGAGCAGTACTTC	CASAEPGRGYEQYF
TRBV9	NA	NA	TRBJ2-1	TGTGCCAGCAGCGTAGCGTCGGCTCGGGGCAATGAGCAGTTCTTC	CASSVASARGNEQFF
TRBV19	NA	NA	TRBJ1-1	TGTGCCAGTAGTCCCGGGTGGCAGAACACTGAAGCTTTCTTT	CASSPGWQNTEAFF
TRBV10-3	NA	TRBD2	TRBJ2-1	TGTGCCATCAGTGAGATCCTAGCGGGAGATTCGAATGAGCAGTTCTTC	CAISEILAGDSNEQFF
TRBV5-6	NA	TRBD1	TRBJ1-5	TGTGCCAGCAGCTTGGGGACAGGGGCCGGGGAGCCCCAGCATTTT	CASSLGTGAGEPQHF
TRBV7-3	NA	TRBD2	TRBJ2-3	TGTGCCAGCAGTATAGCGGGGGGCCAAGGGAGTACGCAGTATTTT	CASSIAGGQGSTQYF
TRBV5-4	NA	NA	TRBJ2-3	TGTGCCAGCAGCCAGATAGGGAGGAATGCTCCAGATACGCAGTATTTT	CASSQIGRNAPDTQYF
TRBV19	NA	NA	TRBJ1-1	TGTGCCAGTCAAGCTAGAAGAGAGAACACTGAAGCTTTCTTT	CASQARRENTEAFF
TRBV10-2	few	NA	TRBJ2-3	TGCGCCAGCAGTGAAGCAGGGGCAACAGATACGCAGTATTTT	CASSEAGATDTQYF
TRBV19	NA	NA	TRBJ1-1	TGTGCCACAACAGGGATAGTTGAAGCTTTCTTT	CATTGIVEAFF
TRBV28	few	TRBD1	TRBJ2-7	TGTGCCAGCAGTTTTATTGGACAGGGGAACGAGCAGTACTTC	CASSFIGQGNEQYF
TRBV25-1	NA	TRBD1	TRBJ2-5	TGTGCCAGCAGTCGTCCCGGGACAGGGGCCCAAGAGACCCAGTACTTC	CASSRPGTGAQETQYF
TRBV5-1	NA	NA	TRBJ2-1	TGCGCCAGCAGCTTGGGGGTAGTCACAGGGATCGATGAGCAGTTCTTC	CASSLGVVTGIDEQFF
TRBV25-1	NA	NA	TRBJ1-2	TGTGCCAGCAGTGATTTAGGGGGGGCTGGGGGCTACACCTTC	CASSDLGGAGGYTF
TRBV5-1	NA	TRBD1	TRBJ1-4	TGCGCCAGCAGCTTCAGGGGGGAATCGGTTGAAAAACTGTTTTTT	CASSFRGESVEKLFF
TRBV30	NA	NA	TRBJ1-5	TGTGCCTGGAGTGGGACAGAAGGTCTTCAGCCCCAGCATTTT	CAWSGTEGLQPQHF